The source of this TCR beta chain is a study of beta chain features in type 1 diabetes. TCRB transcripts that were expressed got sequenced, as all of the isolated RNA had been reverse transcribed. Profiling relied on immunoSEQ multiplex PCR, and the TCRdb table lists in-frame clones only, not all of them. The table lists some 900,000 clones, 17% of them singletons. Findings and limits, study-wide: Naive, central memory and Treg TCRB repertoires seemed to resemble each other more closely in patients than they did in healthy donors. Within each of all four CD4+ subsets, Type 1 diabetes patients had TCRB CDR3s that were moderately but significantly shorter.

This CDR3 region has 16 residues. Per the germline V gene, CDR1 is SGHTA and CDR2 is FQGNSA. V lost 2 bases, J lost 0 bases, and 11 bases lay in between. Comment on this clone: The target antigen is unknown.

CD4+ cells of the naive, central memory, regulatory and stem cell-like memory types were sorted via CD45RO/CCR7/CD25/CD127/CD95/CD27. The sample taken for sequencing was naive CD4+ T cells from blood. The origin of this receptor is a woman under 30 in good health. This chain uses TRBV7-2 with TRBJ2-1; D not resolved. CDR3 residues: CASSLSGPGSYNEQFF. CDR3 DNA: TGTGCCAGCAGCTTATCCGGACCCGGCTCCTACAATGAGCAGTTCTTC.